Presented here are 8 T cell receptor beta chains from one specimen sequenced in a study of T cells after yellow fever vaccination. TCRdb independently ran MiXCR on the 5' RACE reads; one entry per CDR3 protein. The table records fewer than 85,000 distinct CDR3 sequences, 7.7% of them present only once. The source material was CD8+ T cells sorted from PBMCs, sampled on the day of the yellow fever booster vaccination. All receptors derive from a man aged 25-45 years who received the YFV17D yellow fever vaccine.

This clonotype was picked up many times. The chain joins TRBV7-9 to TRBJ2-1, with D possibly TRBD2 on 5 matching bases. Germline CDR1 is SEHNR and CDR2 is FQNEAQ (reference sequence). The CDR3 runs 16 residues. The V end lost 5 bases, the J end lost 4 bases, and 18 bases lay between the germline ends. The DNA of the CDR3 is TGTGCCAGCAGCCCGACTACCTCCGAGCCATACAATGAGCAGTTCTTC. This codes for CASSPTTSEPYNEQFF.

This clonotype was recorded many times. This rearrangement joins TRBV6-5 to TRBJ2-3; D unresolved. Germline V gives CDR1 MNHEY, CDR2 SVGAGI. The CDR3 covers 14 residues. V lost 1 base to trimming and J lost 1 base, with 6 bases between them. For the CDR3, the DNA is TGTGCCAGCAGTTACTTACCAGGCACAGATACGCAGTATTTT. It specifies CASSYLPGTDTQYF.

This clonotype has more than one count but fewer than ten. The chain has TRBV7-8 and TRBJ1-4, with D unclear. V lost 5 bases and J lost 0, with 13 bases in between. The length of the CDR3 is 16 residues. Germline V CDR1 and CDR2: SGHVS, FQNEAQ. In DNA form, the CDR3 reads TGTGCCAGCAGCCCCACCCCCGATGCAACTAATGAAAAACTGTTTTTT. It translates to CASSPTPDATNEKLFF.

This clonotype has just a few counts. The V and J genes are TRBV20-1 and TRBJ1-1; D call uncertain. Trimming pared 6 bases from V and 4 bases from J, leaving 15 bases between. Germline loops: CDR1 DFQATT, CDR2 SNEGSKA (reference sequence). This CDR3 has 13 amino acids. CDR3 protein: CSAGGPLTTEAFF. CDR3 sequence (DNA): TGCAGTGCCGGCGGCCCTCTTACCACTGAAGCTTTCTTT.

Points on this clonotype: It is unclear where the CDR3 begins or ends on the DNA, so no DNA is shown, and the CDR3 is as TCRdb lists it. This chain connects TRBV7-7 to TRBJ1-4; TRBD1, the D gene given by the table, was not confirmed from the DNA. CDR1 SSHAT and CDR2 FNYEAQ come from the germline V gene (reference sequence). The CDR3 has 15 residues if both end residues are counted. Here the CDR3 reads CASSPGGSRVKNCFF.

The gene calls are TRBV4-3 and TRBJ2-1; D might be TRBD1 (5 bases). CDR3 length: 17 amino acids. Between the trimmed V and J ends, which lost 1 base and 8 bases, there was a span of 21 bases. CDR1 is LGHNA, CDR2 YSLEER, per germline. In DNA form, the CDR3 reads TGCGCCAGCAGCCAAGTTATCCCGACAGCCCCTACCTATGAGCAGTTCTTC. This codes for CASSQVIPTAPTYEQFF.

This clonotype was seen only a few times. This chain joins TRBV6-2 or TRBV6-3 and TRBJ2-1; 7 bases map to TRBD2. V gave up 5 bases and J gave up 6 bases; unmatched junction bases: 7. Germline CDR1 and CDR2: MNHEY and SVGEGT. This CDR3 contains 14 residues. As DNA, the CDR3 is TGTGCCAGCAGTGGGGTAGCGGGTCTCAATGAGCAGTTCTTC. It is translated as CASSGVAGLNEQFF.

This chain links TRBV19 with TRBJ2-3, with D tentatively TRBD2 (5 bases). The CDR3 is 14 amino acids. Per the germline V gene, CDR1 is LNHDA and CDR2 is SQIVND (reference sequence). The ends were cut back, 1 base at V and 7 bases at J, with 12 bases in the middle. This CDR3 reads CASSIGGLGNTQYF. CDR3 nucleotides: TGTGCCAGTAGTATAGGCGGGCTTGGAAATACGCAGTATTTT.